The 27 T cell receptor beta chains below come from one sample, sequenced in a study of cytotoxic CD8 clonotypes in ibrutinib-treated CLL. Sequencing was performed with immunoSEQ multiplex PCR; in TCRdb, only in-frame clones are kept and a portion is missing. The table includes roughly 180,000 clones, over 55% detected once. The sample was PBMCs, taken after 24 months of ibrutinib treatment. These receptors originate from a human donor with chronic lymphocytic leukemia.

V gene TRBV4-2 combines with J gene TRBJ2-7; D unclear. The length of the CDR3 is 17 residues. V lost 0 bases to trimming and J lost 4 bases, with 19 bases between them. The germline CDR1 and CDR2 sequences are LGHNA and YNFKEQ. The CDR3 DNA sequence: TGTGCCAGCAGCCAAGATCAATTATCAGTTTTTAGTTACGAGCAGTACTTC. Its translation: CASSQDQLSVFSYEQYF.

The chain employs TRBV19 and TRBJ2-7, with a possible D match to TRBD2 (5 bases). Trimming removed 3 bases from V and 7 bases from J, with 13 bases in between. Germline-derived CDR1 and CDR2 are LNHDA and SQIVND (reference sequence). The CDR3 is 13 amino acids. This chain's CDR3 is CASSMTPSGEQYF. CDR3 bases: TGTGCCAGTAGTATGACACCCTCGGGGGAGCAGTACTTC.

This clone was detected once. This sequence joins TRBV4-3 and TRBJ1-3; D is undetermined. The CDR3 runs to 15 residues. Germline CDR1 LGHNA, CDR2 YSLEER. Trimming removed 0 bases from V and 2 bases from J, with 8 bases in between. CDR3 coding DNA: TGCGCCAGCAGCCAAGAAAGGTTCCCTGGAAACACCATATATTTT. This codes for CASSQERFPGNTIYF.

This clone was observed once. The CDR3 DNA is TGTGCCAGCAGCACTCAACCGGGACAGGCTAACACTGAAGCTTTCTTT. As protein: CASSTQPGQANTEAFF. This sequence joins TRBV21-1 and TRBJ1-1; the table's D call, TRBD1, has no DNA check behind it. TRBV21-1 corresponds to a pseudogene. The CDR3 is made up of 16 amino acids.

The J gene is TRBJ2-1, the V gene TRBV10-1; no clear D gene. Germline-derived CDR1 and CDR2 are WNHNN and SYGVQD (reference sequence). There are 16 residues in the CDR3. Trimming shortened V by 5 bases and J by 2 bases, and 16 bases separated the two germline ends. The CDR3 is CASSPRLTETYNEQFF. Written as DNA, the CDR3 is TGCGCCAGCAGTCCCCGATTGACGGAGACCTACAATGAGCAGTTCTTC.

The table lists this clone with a few counts. This chain joins TRBV5-1 and TRBJ1-3; D is undetermined. V was clipped by 0 bases and J by 0 bases, with 7 bases between them. This CDR3 is built from 15 residues. CDR1 and CDR2 (germline): SGHRS, YFSETQ. The CDR3 nucleotides read TGCGCCAGCAGCTTGGCGGGGATCTCTGGAAACACCATATATTTT. It is translated as CASSLAGISGNTIYF.

V is TRBV7-6 and J is TRBJ1-2, with D possibly matching TRBD1 (5 bases). Trimming took off 1 base at V and 8 bases at J, with 17 bases between the two ends. CDR1 and CDR2 from the germline V gene are SGHVS and FNYEAQ. This CDR3 is built from 15 residues. Written as DNA, the CDR3 is TGTGCCAGCAGCTTAGGGGGTGCAGGACAAAGCGGCTACACCTTC. It is translated as CASSLGGAGQSGYTF.

The J gene is TRBJ1-1, the V gene TRBV7-8, with no clear D. The germline gives CDR1 SGHVS, CDR2 FQNEAQ. Trimming pared 5 bases from V and 1 base from J, leaving 14 bases between. The CDR3 extends over 15 amino acids. In nucleotides, the CDR3 is TGTGCCAGCAGCCCACCCACCGGAACGAACACTGAAGCTTTCTTT. Amino acids: CASSPPTGTNTEAFF.

This chain joins TRBV19 and TRBJ1-5, with 11 bases fitting TRBD1. The CDR3 sequence is 15 residues long. CDR1 and CDR2 from the germline V gene are LNHDA and SQIVND (reference sequence). Trimming took 5 bases from V and 7 from J; bases not matched to a gene: 7. As DNA, the CDR3 is TGTGCCAGTAGTCGCCGGGACAGGGGGGTACAGCCCCAGCATTTT. It codes for CASSRRDRGVQPQHF.

The CDR3 is CASSPGSSPSDTQYF. The CDR3 DNA follows: TGTGCCAGCAGTCCCGGGTCAAGCCCATCGGATACGCAGTATTTT. The rearrangement links TRBV6-4 to TRBJ2-3; D call uncertain. From germline, CDR1 is MRHNA and CDR2 SNTAGT. Trimming removed 5 bases at V and 6 bases at J, with 18 bases between. This CDR3 spans 15 amino acids.

The chain joins TRBV7-6 to TRBJ2-1; TRBD2 matches at 8 bases. The CDR3 has 16 amino acids. V shed 7 bases, J shed 7 bases, and the junction held 15 bases outside the gene matches. Looked up from germline, CDR1 is SGHVS and CDR2 is FNYEAQ. The CDR3 coding sequence is TGTGCCAGCACCAGGGACCCAGCGGGAGTAACAAATGAGCAGTTCTTC. This gives the protein CASTRDPAGVTNEQFF.

This rearrangement joins TRBV11-2 to TRBJ2-7; 12 nucleotides agree with TRBD2. CDR1 and CDR2 (germline): SGHAT, FQNNGV. Losses at the gene ends were 5 bases for V and 5 bases for J; bases not matched to a gene: 7. The CDR3 has 15 residues. The CDR3: CASSPLAGGPNEQYF. The DNA of the CDR3 is TGTGCCAGCAGCCCGCTAGCGGGAGGGCCAAACGAGCAGTACTTC.

V gene TRBV4-3 combines with J gene TRBJ2-7, with 7 bases matching TRBD1. The length of the CDR3 is 14 residues. CDR1 is LGHNA and CDR2 is YSLEER in the germline V gene. Germline trimming cut 1 base from V and 4 bases from J; bases unmatched to any gene: 4. CDR3 DNA sequence: TGCGCCAGCAGCCAAGGTACAGGGGATTACGAGCAGTACTTC. It yields the protein CASSQGTGDYEQYF.

This sequence joins TRBV7-8 and TRBJ2-5, with D uncertain. The J call may be wrong; the DNA end is better matched by TRBJ2-7. CDR3 size: 14 residues. CDR1 is SGHVS, CDR2 FQNEAQ, per germline. CDR3 DNA sequence: TGTGCCAGCAGCTTAAGCGAGAGAACCTACGAGCAGTACTTC. Translating gives CASSLSERTYEQYF.

The rearrangement links TRBV9 to TRBJ2-7, with a tentative D call TRBD2 (5 bases). This CDR3 has 16 amino acids. The V gene lost 4 bases and the J gene lost 3 bases, with 20 bases spanning the gap. CDR1 and CDR2 (germline): SGDLS, YYNGEE. This chain's CDR3 is CASSPRRGPEGYEQYF. The CDR3 DNA sequence: TGTGCCAGCAGCCCACGTCGAGGGCCTGAAGGCTACGAGCAGTACTTC.

The chain employs TRBV6-5 and TRBJ1-1; perhaps TRBD1 as D (6 bases). The V end lost 10 bases, the J end lost 2 bases, and 17 bases lay between the germline ends. CDR1 is MNHEY and CDR2 is SVGAGI in the germline V gene. The CDR3 loop spans 14 amino acids. The CDR3 sequence: CATLQEGGNTEAFF. For the CDR3, the DNA is TGTGCCACCCTCCAGGAGGGGGGAAACACTGAAGCTTTCTTT.

The chain combines TRBV15 with TRBJ2-1; D gene ambiguous. This CDR3 is built from 13 residues. Between the trimmed V and J ends, which lost 0 bases and 7 bases, there was a span of 7 bases. Germline V gives CDR1 LNHNV, CDR2 YYDKDF (reference sequence). CDR3 coding DNA: TGTGCCACCAGCAGAGAGTCCCAGAATGAGCAGTTCTTC. It encodes CATSRESQNEQFF.

This clone occurred a few times. The chain uses TRBV6-1 and TRBJ2-7; unclear D gene. The CDR3 extends over 14 amino acids. Looked up from germline, CDR1 is MNHNS and CDR2 is SASEGT. V gave up 4 bases and J gave up 1 base, with 11 bases separating them. CDR3 region: CASSAGLLSYEQYF. The CDR3 nucleotides read TGTGCCAGCAGTGCTGGTCTTTTGTCCTACGAGCAGTACTTC.

The chain is built from TRBV4-1 and TRBJ2-3; D ambiguous. The germline V gene encodes CDR1 MGHRA and CDR2 YSYEKL. V lost 3 bases and J lost 3, with 13 bases in between. The CDR3 covers 15 residues. This chain's CDR3 is CASSQTFTGTDTQYF. The CDR3 region has the DNA TGCGCCAGCAGCCAGACCTTCACCGGGACAGATACGCAGTATTTT.

The CDR3, as DNA: TGTGCCTGGAGTCTTCTGAGCGGGAGAAGTGATACGCAGTATTTT. Protein: CAWSLLSGRSDTQYF. The chain links TRBV30 to TRBJ2-3; 8 bases align to TRBD2. CDR1 and CDR2 (germline): GTSNPN, SVGIG (reference sequence). There are 15 residues in the CDR3. The J segment lost 6 bases and the V segment lost 2 bases, leaving 10 bases of the junction unmatched.

The chain uses TRBV5-4 and TRBJ1-2, with D possibly TRBD1 on 6 matching bases. The germline gives CDR1 SGHNT, CDR2 YYREEE (reference sequence). This CDR3 is built from 15 residues. The V and J ends lost 2 bases and 4 bases respectively, with 15 bases between them. CDR3 amino acids: CASSFSTGRGYGYTF. The CDR3 region has the DNA TGTGCCAGCAGCTTCAGCACAGGGCGGGGCTATGGCTACACCTTC. The variable domain in full, completed from reference TRBV5-4 and TRBJ1-2, reads ETGVTQSPTHLIKTRGQQVTLRCSSQSGHNTVSWYQQALGQGPQFIFQYYREEENGRGNFPPRFSGLQFPNYSSELNVNALELDDSALYLCASSFSTGRGYGYTFGSGTRLTVV.

The chain links TRBV7-3 to TRBJ1-2; D is uncertain. The germline V gene has CDR1 SGHTA and CDR2 FQGTGA. Between the trimmed V and J ends, which lost 2 bases and 4 bases, there was a span of 14 bases. The CDR3 extends over 15 amino acids. CDR3 bases: TGTGCCAGCAGCTTACAACCCGGCAGAGCCTATGGCTACACCTTC. Encoded protein: CASSLQPGRAYGYTF.

The V call is TRBV4-1, the J call TRBJ2-1; D gene uncertain. The V gene's germline CDR1 is MGHRA and CDR2 YSYEKL. This CDR3 comprises 14 residues. Trimming pared 2 bases from V and 5 bases from J, leaving 10 bases between. The chain's CDR3 is CASSQRGGHNEQFF. The CDR3 DNA reads TGCGCCAGCAGCCAACGCGGCGGTCACAATGAGCAGTTCTTC.

The rearrangement joins TRBV27 to TRBJ2-1, with 10 positions matching TRBD2. CDR3 length: 18 amino acids. Unmatched junction bases numbered 22, after V lost 5 bases and J lost 12 bases. The V gene's germline CDR1 is MNHEY and CDR2 SMNVEV (reference sequence). CDR3 amino acids: CASSAPGLAGEGRLGQFF. Here the CDR3 DNA reads TGTGCCAGCAGTGCCCCGGGTCTAGCGGGAGAGGGGAGGTTGGGGCAGTTCTTC.

The chain joins TRBV6-5 to TRBJ2-1; no firm D call. Germline values: CDR1 MNHEY, CDR2 SVGAGI. Trimming left V 1 base short and J 6 bases short, with 7 bases between. The CDR3 contains 13 residues. CDR3 bases: TGTGCCAGCAGTTACTTGGCCGGCAATGAGCAGTTCTTC. This translates into CASSYLAGNEQFF.

The V call is TRBV15, the J call TRBJ2-1; perhaps TRBD2 as D (6 bases). V lost 5 bases and J lost 14, with 19 bases in between. CDR1 is LNHNV and CDR2 is YYDKDF in the germline V gene (reference sequence). The CDR3 runs 13 residues. CDR3: CATSATGSSTEFF. CDR3 DNA sequence: TGTGCCACCAGCGCAACCGGGAGCTCAACCGAGTTCTTC.

The rearrangement uses TRBV11-1 and TRBJ2-2; D is ambiguous. CDR1 and CDR2 (germline): SGHAT, FQDESV (reference sequence). The CDR3 spans 16 residues. Deletions cut 5 bases from V and 5 bases from J, with 18 bases between. DNA of the CDR3: TGTGCCAGCAGCCTTCCCCTTTCGGGTGGAACCGGGGAGCTGTTTTTT. It encodes CASSLPLSGGTGELFF.